This T cell receptor beta chain was captured by sequencing in a study of blood T cells in healthy people across ages. Looking at the study overall: Capture via template switching afforded approximately one barcoded beta molecule per two T cells.

This clonotype came up a few times. Antigen: not known. The study's findings and limits: Unsorted PBMCs blocked a conclusive comparison of naive and antigen-experienced cells.

In each sample, at least 6 million PBMCs were isolated. Looked up from germline, CDR1 is DFQATT and CDR2 is SNEGSKA (reference sequence). The CDR3 runs to 13 residues. V lost 6 bases, J lost 3 bases, and 11 bases lay in between. Then a second PCR, running about 6 to 11 cycles, was carried out with a sample-barcoded 5' primer and a J-beta primer mix. From the 5' RACE reads, TCRdb called clonotypes with MiXCR, one entry per CDR3 protein. The sample lists about 620,000 distinct CDR3 sequences; 21% were seen once. Sequencing was carried out using blood. This sequence was found in a man in his sixties or seventies in good health. This chain links TRBV20-1 with TRBJ1-4; D unclear. CDR3 amino acids: CSAATVSNEKLFF. The CDR3 DNA is TGCAGTGCCGCGACCGTTTCTAATGAAAAACTGTTTTTT.